This record concerns one T cell receptor (beta chain) sequence. This entry comes from a study of PD-L1 blockade in urothelial cancer. Sequencing used immunoSEQ multiplex PCR; TCRdb keeps in-frame clones, though not all of them. The data hold some 67,000 clones, with 85% to 90% observed a single time. Germline V lookup: CDR1 SNHLY, CDR2 FYNNEI. Trimming took 6 bases from V and 6 from J; bases not matched to a gene: 9. The CDR3 loop spans 16 amino acids. This rearrangement joins TRBV2 to TRBJ2-2, with 11 positions matching TRBD1. The sample was PBMCs, taken around atezolizumab (anti-PD-L1) treatment. This receptor was identified in a man aged 60 to 69 with urothelial cancer. The CDR3 sequence is CASSGQGARVSGELFF. The CDR3 DNA reads as TGTGCCAGCAGCGGACAGGGGGCGCGGGTTTCCGGGGAGCTGTTTTTT.